This T cell receptor beta chain came from a study of cytomegalovirus exposure and HLA in healthy donors. Broader study findings: The number of N-insertions in an Asian-associated ancestry cluster was reportedly below the approximately 700-donor mean in a later analysis. 16,951 TCR beta sequences were associated with HLA alleles at 0.05 false discovery rate in a later analysis.

Both 60 Vbeta primers and 13 Jbeta primers went into the PCR. Original methodology: Later, 75 million to 100 million unique TCR beta chains were counted in an analysis, and roughly 11 million of them were shared. Clones were sequenced by immunoSEQ multiplex PCR, and TCRdb holds only the in-frame ones, with some missing. The DNA gave D and trimming, while V, J and clone size come from that table. The sample yields some 120,000 clones, roughly four fifths seen once. The ends lost 5 bases at V and 5 bases at J; junction bases unmatched: 10. Germline assignment: CDR1 SGHAT and CDR2 FQNNGV. This CDR3 comprises 16 residues. A remark on this clone: Its antigen is as yet unknown.

Each of the donors was a healthy bone marrow donor. This TCR was recovered from a woman aged 45-65 years in good health and CMV-seropositive. The V gene is TRBV11-2, the J gene TRBJ2-5, with TRBD2 identical over 11 bases. The sample was PBMCs. CDR3 coding DNA: TGTGCCAGCAGCGACCCGCTAGCGGGGGGCCTGGAGACCCAGTACTTC. It translates to CASSDPLAGGLETQYF.